The TCR beta chain under discussion was sequenced for a study of cytomegalovirus exposure and HLA in healthy donors. Study-wide points: Most TCR sequences showed up rarely, but some public TCRs showed up in many donors.

Germline V gene lookup returns CDR1 LNHDA and CDR2 SQIVND (reference sequence). V was trimmed by 2 bases and J by 5 bases, leaving 12 bases between them. The CDR3 is made up of 15 amino acids. Data came from immunoSEQ multiplex PCR; TCRdb stores just in-frame clones and leaves some out. The table shows 100,000 to 150,000 clones, with roughly 90% occurring only once. Comment on this clone: Antigen specificity is unknown.

This TCR was sampled from a woman younger than 35 in good health and CMV-seronegative. The V and J genes are TRBV19 and TRBJ1-4; D possibly corresponds to TRBD1 (6 bases). The material sequenced was PBMCs. The CDR3 is CASSISRGRNEKLFF. The DNA of the CDR3 is TGTGCCAGTAGTATATCCAGGGGACGCAATGAAAAACTGTTTTTT.